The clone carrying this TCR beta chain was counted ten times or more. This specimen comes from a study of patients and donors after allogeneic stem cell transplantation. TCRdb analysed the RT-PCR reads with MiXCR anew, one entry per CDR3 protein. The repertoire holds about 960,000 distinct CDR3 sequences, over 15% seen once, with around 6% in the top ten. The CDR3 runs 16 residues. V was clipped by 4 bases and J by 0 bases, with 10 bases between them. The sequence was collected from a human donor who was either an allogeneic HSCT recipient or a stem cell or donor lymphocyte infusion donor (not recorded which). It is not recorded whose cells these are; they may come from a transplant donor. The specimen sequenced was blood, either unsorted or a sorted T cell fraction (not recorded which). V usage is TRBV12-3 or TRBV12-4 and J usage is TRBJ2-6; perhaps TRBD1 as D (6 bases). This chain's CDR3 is CASSSGQLSGANVLTF. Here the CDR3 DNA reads TGTGCCAGCAGTTCCGGACAGCTCTCTGGGGCCAACGTCCTGACTTTC.